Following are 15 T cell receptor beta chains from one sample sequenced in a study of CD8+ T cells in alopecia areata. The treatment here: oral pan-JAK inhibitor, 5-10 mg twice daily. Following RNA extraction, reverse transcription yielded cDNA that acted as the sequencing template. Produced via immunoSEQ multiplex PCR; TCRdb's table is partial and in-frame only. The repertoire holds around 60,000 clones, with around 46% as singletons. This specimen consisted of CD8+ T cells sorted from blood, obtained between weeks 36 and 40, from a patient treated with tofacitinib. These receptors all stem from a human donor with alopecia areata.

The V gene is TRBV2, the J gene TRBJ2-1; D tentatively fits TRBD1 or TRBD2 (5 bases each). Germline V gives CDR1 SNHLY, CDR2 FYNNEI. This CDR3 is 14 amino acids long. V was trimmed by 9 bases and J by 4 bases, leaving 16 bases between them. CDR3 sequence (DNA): TGTGCCAGTGCCGGGACGGGACCATACAATGAGCAGTTCTTC. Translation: CASAGTGPYNEQFF.

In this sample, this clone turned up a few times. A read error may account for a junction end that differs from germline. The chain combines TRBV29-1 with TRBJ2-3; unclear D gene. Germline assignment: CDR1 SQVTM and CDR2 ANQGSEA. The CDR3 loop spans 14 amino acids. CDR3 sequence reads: CSVEETSMTDTQYF. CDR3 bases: TGCAGCGTAGAAGAGACAAGCATGACAGATACGCAGTATTTT.

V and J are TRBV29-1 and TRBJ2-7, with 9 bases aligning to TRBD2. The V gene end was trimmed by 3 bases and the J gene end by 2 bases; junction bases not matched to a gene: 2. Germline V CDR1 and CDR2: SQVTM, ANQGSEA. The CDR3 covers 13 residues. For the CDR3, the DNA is TGCAGCGTTGAGCGGGAGGGTCCCTACGAGCAGTACTTC. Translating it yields CSVEREGPYEQYF.

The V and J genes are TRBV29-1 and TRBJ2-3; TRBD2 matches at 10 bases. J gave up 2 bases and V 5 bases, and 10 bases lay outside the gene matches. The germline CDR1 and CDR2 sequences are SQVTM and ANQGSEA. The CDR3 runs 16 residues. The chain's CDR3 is CSVISGRDSYTDTQYF. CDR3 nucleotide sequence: TGCAGCGTTATAAGCGGGAGGGATTCTTACACAGATACGCAGTATTTT.

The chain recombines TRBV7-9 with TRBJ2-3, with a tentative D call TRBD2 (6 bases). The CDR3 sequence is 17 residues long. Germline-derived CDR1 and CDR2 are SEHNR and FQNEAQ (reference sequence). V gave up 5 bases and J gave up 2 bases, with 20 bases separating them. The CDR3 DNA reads TGTGCCAGCAGCCCCACCTCAGGGAGCGGGCACACAGATACGCAGTATTTT. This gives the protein CASSPTSGSGHTDTQYF.

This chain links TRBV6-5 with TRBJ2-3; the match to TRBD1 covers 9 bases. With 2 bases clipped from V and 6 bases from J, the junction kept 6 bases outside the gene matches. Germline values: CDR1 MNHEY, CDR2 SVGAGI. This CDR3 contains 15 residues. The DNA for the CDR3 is TGTGCCAGCAGTTACCCGGGACAGGGACTTGATACGCAGTATTTT. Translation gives CASSYPGQGLDTQYF.

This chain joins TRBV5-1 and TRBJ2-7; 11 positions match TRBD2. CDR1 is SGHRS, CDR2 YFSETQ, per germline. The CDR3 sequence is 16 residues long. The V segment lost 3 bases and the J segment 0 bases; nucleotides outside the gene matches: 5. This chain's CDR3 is CASSWGTSGSSYEQYF. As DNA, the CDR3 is TGCGCCAGCAGCTGGGGGACTAGCGGTAGCTCCTACGAGCAGTACTTC.

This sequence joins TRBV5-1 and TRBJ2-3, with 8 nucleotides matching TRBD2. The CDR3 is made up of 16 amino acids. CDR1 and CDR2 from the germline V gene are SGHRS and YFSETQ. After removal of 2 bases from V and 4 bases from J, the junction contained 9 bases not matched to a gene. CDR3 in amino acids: CASSFTQREFPDTQYF. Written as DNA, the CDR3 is TGCGCCAGCAGCTTTACCCAGCGGGAGTTCCCAGATACGCAGTATTTT.

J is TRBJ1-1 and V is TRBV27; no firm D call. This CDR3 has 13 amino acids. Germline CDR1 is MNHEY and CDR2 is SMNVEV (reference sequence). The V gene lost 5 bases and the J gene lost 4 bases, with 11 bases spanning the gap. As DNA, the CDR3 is TGTGCCAGCAGTCTTGGGAGGTCCACTGAAGCTTTCTTT. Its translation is CASSLGRSTEAFF.

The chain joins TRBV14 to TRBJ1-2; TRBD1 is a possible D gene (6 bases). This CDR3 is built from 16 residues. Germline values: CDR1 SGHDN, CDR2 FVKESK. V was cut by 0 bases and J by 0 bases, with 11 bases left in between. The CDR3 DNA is TGTGCCAGCAGCCAAGAGGACAGCCTAGCTAACTATGGCTACACCTTC. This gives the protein CASSQEDSLANYGYTF.

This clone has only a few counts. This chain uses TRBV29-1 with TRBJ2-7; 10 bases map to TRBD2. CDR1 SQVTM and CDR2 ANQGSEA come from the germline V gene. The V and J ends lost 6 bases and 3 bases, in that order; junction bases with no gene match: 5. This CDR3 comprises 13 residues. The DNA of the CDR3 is TGCAGCGTGTCTAGCGGGAGTTTCTACGAGCAGTACTTC. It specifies CSVSSGSFYEQYF.

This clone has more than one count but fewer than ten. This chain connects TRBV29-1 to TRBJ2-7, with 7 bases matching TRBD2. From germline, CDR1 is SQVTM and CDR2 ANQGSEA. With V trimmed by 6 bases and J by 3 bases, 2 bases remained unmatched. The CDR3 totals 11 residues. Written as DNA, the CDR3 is TGCAGCGTCGGGACTAACTACGAGCAGTACTTC. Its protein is CSVGTNYEQYF.

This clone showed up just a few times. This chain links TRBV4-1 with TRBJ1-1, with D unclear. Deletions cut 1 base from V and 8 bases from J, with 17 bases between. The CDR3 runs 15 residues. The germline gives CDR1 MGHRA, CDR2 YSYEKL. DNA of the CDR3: TGCGCCAGCAGCCAAGGTCCTCAAGTGGGTTCAGAAGCTTTCTTT. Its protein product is CASSQGPQVGSEAFF.

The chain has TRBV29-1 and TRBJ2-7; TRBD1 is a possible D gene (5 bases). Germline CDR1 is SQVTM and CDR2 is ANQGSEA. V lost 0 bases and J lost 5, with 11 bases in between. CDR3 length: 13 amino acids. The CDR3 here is CSVEDGVGHEQYF. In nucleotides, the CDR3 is TGCAGCGTTGAAGATGGAGTGGGGCACGAGCAGTACTTC.

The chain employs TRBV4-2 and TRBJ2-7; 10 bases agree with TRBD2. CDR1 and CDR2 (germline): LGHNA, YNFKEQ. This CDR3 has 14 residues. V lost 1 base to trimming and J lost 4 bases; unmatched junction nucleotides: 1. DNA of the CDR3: TGTGCCAGCAGCCAAGCTAGCGGGAGTTACGAGCAGTACTTC. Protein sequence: CASSQASGSYEQYF.